A single sample gave rise to the 4 T cell receptor beta chains below, sequenced in a study of response to subunit inactivated influenza vaccine. TCRdb redid the calling of the RT-PCR reads with MiXCR, one entry per CDR3 protein. The sample yields 150,000 to 200,000 distinct CDR3 sequences, approximately 12% seen once. The same sample was also studied in work on T cells expressing NK-cell markers. That study reports: Generation of TCR beta cDNA was performed by 5'RACE template switching incorporating UMIs.

Here the sequenced sample was CD8+ T cells sorted from PBMCs, taken roughly 12 days after vaccination. Source of these receptors: a man aged 50 to 60 who received an inactivated influenza vaccine.

This chain links TRBV4-1 with TRBJ2-2; D gene uncertain. The CDR3 is 14 amino acids. V shed 3 bases and J shed 4 bases, with 9 bases lying between them. Germline CDR1 reads MGHRA; CDR2 reads YSYEKL. CDR3 DNA: TGCGCCAGCAGCCACGCGTCCGCCACCGGGGAGCTGTTTTTT. Amino acids: CASSHASATGELFF.

This clonotype was seen a few times. V usage is TRBV28 and J usage is TRBJ2-7, with 9 bases lining up with TRBD2. J was trimmed by 4 bases and V by 5 bases; bases with no gene match: 9. The CDR3 has 15 residues. Looked up from germline, CDR1 is MDHEN and CDR2 is SYDVKM. The CDR3 DNA reads as TGTGCCAGCAGTCCTGTAGCGGGGGTAACTTACGAGCAGTACTTC. Translation gives CASSPVAGVTYEQYF.

The CDR3 sequence: CASSVVALGVADGYGYTF. DNA of the CDR3: TGTGCCAGCAGCGTAGTGGCCCTAGGTGTGGCGGACGGCTATGGCTACACCTTC. The chain is built from TRBV9 and TRBJ1-2; no clear D. CDR3 length equals 18 residues. The germline CDR1 and CDR2 sequences are SGDLS and YYNGEE. V was cut by 0 bases and J by 4 bases, with 22 bases left in between.

The V call is TRBV6-5, the J call TRBJ1-2; D not resolved. Germline V gene data show CDR1 as MNHEY and CDR2 as SVGAGI. The V and J ends lost 2 bases and 7 bases respectively, with 11 bases between them. The CDR3 has 13 residues. The DNA of the CDR3 is TGTGCCAGCAGTTACGGGAGGGTATCTGGCTACACCTTC. Translated: CASSYGRVSGYTF.